The clone carrying this T cell receptor beta chain was observed many times. The data belong to a study of response to subunit inactivated influenza vaccine. One entry per CDR3 protein, called by TCRdb with MiXCR from the RT-PCR reads. The sample carries about 540,000 distinct CDR3 sequences, around a quarter recorded once. The V end lost 3 bases, the J end lost 0 bases, and 8 bases lay between the germline ends. CDR3 length: 15 amino acids. In addition, the sample was reused for a study of T cells expressing NK-cell markers. That source notes: UMIs were included in TCR beta cDNA generated by 5'RACE template switching. The TCR beta repertoires originated in sorted CD3+CD56+NKG2C+, CD3+CD56+NKG2C- and CD3+CD56-NKG2C+ T cells.

J is TRBJ2-2 and V is TRBV12-3 or TRBV12-4; TRBD2 might be the D (6 bases). The TCR originated in a middle-aged man who received an inactivated influenza vaccine. Source: CD4+ T cells sorted from PBMCs, taken 11 to 12 days after vaccination. CDR3 sequence reads: CASSFAGSNTGELFF. CDR3 in DNA: TGTGCCAGCAGTTTTGCGGGGTCGAACACCGGGGAGCTGTTTTTT.